This T cell receptor beta chain was identified during a study of blood T cells in healthy people across ages. General study points: In long-lived donors, naive CD4+ cell counts and diversity exceeded those of aged donors. Estimates based on one million T cells were treated as lower bounds.

Drawn from each donor were 8.5 to 10 milliliters of peripheral blood. The CDR3 runs to 12 residues. Trimming took 9 bases from V and 8 from J; bases not matched to a gene: 7. Germline V gene sequence: CDR1 ENHRY, CDR2 SYGVKD. The sample holds a few counts of this clonotype. The antigen is not known. Alongside a J-beta primer mix, a sample-barcoded 5' primer served in a second PCR lasting about 7 to 12 cycles. Each TCR beta cDNA got a 12-nucleotide random molecular identifier. One entry per CDR3 protein results from TCRdb running MiXCR on the 5' RACE reads. The table records hundreds of thousands of distinct CDR3 sequences, 32% of them present only once.

Source material: blood. This receptor was taken from a woman aged 80 or older in good health. The chain couples TRBV10-3 to TRBJ1-1; 9 nucleotides align to TRBD1. Written as DNA, the CDR3 is TGTGCCATAAAACAGGGGGCTGGGGAAGCTTTCTTT. Its translation is CAIKQGAGEAFF.